Below are 14 T cell receptor beta chains sequenced from a single sample in a study of T-cell memory formation after mild COVID-19. TCRdb analysed the 5' RACE reads with MiXCR anew, one entry per CDR3 protein. The sample has 250,000 to 350,000 distinct CDR3 sequences, approximately 15% seen once. The source material was PBMCs or a T cell subset sorted from them (not recorded which). The receptor source for this set is a young man who had mild COVID-19 (a few samples of this study predate the infection). Cell type and time point are not known.

This clonotype came up a few times. The chain employs TRBV28 and TRBJ2-3, with 7 nucleotides matching TRBD2. Looked up from germline, CDR1 is MDHEN and CDR2 is SYDVKM. V shed 2 bases and J 5 bases; nucleotides not matched to a gene: 19. The CDR3 spans 19 residues. The CDR3 nucleotides are TGTGCCAGCAGTTTAGGGGGGGTCCAACCGGGGCGAATTGGAGATACGCAGTATTTT. Translation gives CASSLGGVQPGRIGDTQYF.

The V gene is TRBV5-1, the J gene TRBJ2-5, with 9 positions matching TRBD1. The J call may not be correct, given that the DNA end is closer to TRBJ2-1. The CDR3 is 16 residues long. Germline loops: CDR1 SGHRS, CDR2 YFSETQ. DNA for the CDR3: TGCGCCAGCAGCTTTTTCGGGACAGGGAAGGAAGAGACCCAGTTCTTC. As protein: CASSFFGTGKEETQFF.

V and J are TRBV7-2 and TRBJ1-6; 10 bases are a match to TRBD1. CDR1 is SGHTA, CDR2 FQGNSA, per germline. Losses at the gene ends were 3 bases for V and 8 bases for J; bases not matched to a gene: 7. The CDR3 is 16 amino acids. Written as DNA, the CDR3 is TGTGCCAGCAGCTTTCTCCGGGACAGGGGAGATTCACCCCTCCACTTT. Protein: CASSFLRDRGDSPLHF.

The J gene is TRBJ1-2, the V gene TRBV6-1; a weak D match, TRBD1 (5 bases). Germline lookup yields CDR1 MNHNS and CDR2 SASEGT. The V gene lost 7 bases and the J gene lost 7 bases, with 16 bases spanning the gap. The CDR3 has 13 residues. The CDR3 region is CASTKDREGGYTF. As DNA, the CDR3 is TGTGCCAGCACGAAAGACAGAGAAGGTGGCTACACCTTC.

This clonotype showed up many times. This chain joins TRBV29-1 and TRBJ2-7; D remains unclear. The CDR3 spans 12 residues. The V end was cut by 4 bases, the J end by 3 bases, with 10 bases between. Germline V CDR1 and CDR2: SQVTM, ANQGSEA. The chain's CDR3 is CSVVGQSYEQYF. As DNA, the CDR3 is TGCAGCGTTGTCGGGCAGAGCTACGAGCAGTACTTC.

The rearrangement links TRBV5-1 to TRBJ2-2; the D gene could be TRBD1 or TRBD2 (5 bases each). The CDR3 is made up of 15 amino acids. V was trimmed by 0 bases and J by 5 bases, leaving 11 bases between them. CDR1 SGHRS and CDR2 YFSETQ come from the germline V gene. The CDR3 nucleotides are TGCGCCAGCAGCTTGGCCGGGGCTGAAACCGGGGAGCTGTTTTTT. Translating it yields CASSLAGAETGELFF.

This clonotype showed up just a few times. This chain joins TRBV7-3 and TRBJ2-5, with 7 bases lining up with TRBD2. This CDR3 region has 15 residues. V lost 1 base to trimming and J lost 5 bases; unmatched junction nucleotides: 7. Germline values: CDR1 SGHTA, CDR2 FQGTGA. Here the CDR3 DNA reads TGTGCCAGCAGCTTAAAACTGGGAGGGGTGGAGACCCAGTACTTC. Residues: CASSLKLGGVETQYF. The complete variable domain, with remaining parts taken from reference TRBV7-3 and TRBJ2-5, reads GAGVSQTPSNKVTEKGKYVELRCDPISGHTALYWYRQSLGQGPEFLIYFQGTGAADDSGLPNDRFFAVRPEGSVSTLKIQRTERGDSAVYLCASSLKLGGVETQYFGPGTRLLVL.

This clonotype was recorded a few times. The genes are TRBV12-3 or TRBV12-4 and TRBJ1-4; 8 nucleotides line up with TRBD1. The CDR3 is made up of 12 amino acids. V shed 7 bases, J shed 10 bases, and the junction held 5 bases outside the gene matches. The CDR3 spells CASTGQGGKLFF. In nucleotides, the CDR3 is TGTGCCAGCACTGGACAGGGAGGAAAACTGTTTTTT.

This clonotype was seen a few times. The chain employs TRBV7-9 and TRBJ1-1; D remains unclear. The CDR3 contains 12 residues. V was pared by 10 bases and J by 4 bases, with 13 bases between. The germline V gene has CDR1 SEHNR and CDR2 FQNEAQ (reference sequence). The DNA of the CDR3 is TGTGCCATCGAGAGGTCGGTCACTGAAGCTTTCTTT. Amino acids: CAIERSVTEAFF.

This clonotype was observed a few times. A junction end diverges from the germline sequence, so it may reflect a read error. V is TRBV9 and J is TRBJ2-7; no firm D call. CDR1 is SGDLS and CDR2 is YYNGEE in the germline V gene. CDR3 length equals 16 residues. This CDR3 reads CASSVDREADSSEQYF. CDR3 nucleotides: TGTGCCAGCAGCGTAGATAGGGAAGCTGACTCCTCCGAGCAGTACTTC.

There are a few counts of this clonotype. The rearrangement joins TRBV7-9 to TRBJ1-1; 9 positions match TRBD1. Per germline, CDR1 SEHNR and CDR2 FQNEAQ (reference sequence). The V and J ends lost 5 bases and 4 bases, in that order; junction bases with no gene match: 8. CDR3 length: 15 residues. The DNA for the CDR3 is TGTGCCAGCAGCCCTCCGGGACAGGGAGGCACTGAAGCTTTCTTT. It translates to CASSPPGQGGTEAFF.

This clonotype occurred a few times. V and J are TRBV27 and TRBJ1-2, with 7 positions matching TRBD1. This CDR3 is built from 14 residues. Looked up from germline, CDR1 is MNHEY and CDR2 is SMNVEV (reference sequence). V trimming: 6 bases; J trimming: 7 bases; junction bases outside the gene matches: 11. CDR3 coding DNA: TGTGCCAGCAGATTAACAGGGGCTCCTGTTGGCTACACCTTC. This encodes CASRLTGAPVGYTF.

This clonotype was observed at least ten times. This sequence joins TRBV4-1 and TRBJ2-1, with no clear D. The CDR3 length is 15 residues. Per germline, CDR1 MGHRA and CDR2 YSYEKL. V shed 1 base and J shed 3 bases, with 10 bases lying between them. The CDR3 bases are TGCGCCAGCAGCCAAGTGCTGAATAACTACAATGAGCAGTTCTTC. It codes for CASSQVLNNYNEQFF.

This clonotype was observed at least ten times. The CDR3 coding sequence is TGTGCCAGCAGTTTATCGCGGGACGGGGAGCTGTTTTTT. Its translation: CASSLSRDGELFF. J is TRBJ2-2 and V is TRBV27; D is possibly TRBD2 (6 bases). V lost 0 bases, J lost 7 bases, and 6 bases lay in between. Germline-derived CDR1 and CDR2 are MNHEY and SMNVEV (reference sequence). This CDR3 spans 13 amino acids.